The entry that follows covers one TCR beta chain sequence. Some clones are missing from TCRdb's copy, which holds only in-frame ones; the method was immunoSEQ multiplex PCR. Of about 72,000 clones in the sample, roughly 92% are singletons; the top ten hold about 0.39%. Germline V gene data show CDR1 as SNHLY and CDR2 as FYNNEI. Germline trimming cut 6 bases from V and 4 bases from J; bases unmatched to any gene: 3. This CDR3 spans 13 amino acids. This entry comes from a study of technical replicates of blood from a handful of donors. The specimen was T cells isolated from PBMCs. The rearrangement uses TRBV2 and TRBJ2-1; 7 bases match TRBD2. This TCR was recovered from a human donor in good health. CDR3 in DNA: TGTGCCAGCAGGAGCGGGGATTACAATGAGCAGTTCTTC. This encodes CASRSGDYNEQFF.